This TCR beta chain was retrieved from a study of OX40 agonist ivuxolimab in advanced cancers. Whole-study context: Earlier treatment with anti-PD-1, anti-PD-L1 or anti-CTLA-4 was permitted, and 35% to 40% had received some. Points from the study as a whole: Some of the nonresponding patients also showed low levels of normalized T-cell clonal expansion. CD8+ T cells were the subset that, on average, had more expanded clones than CD4+. At doses 0.1 to 3.0 mg/kg, CD4+ and CD8+ clones expanded.

A remark on this clone: Its antigen remains unidentified.

Germline-derived CDR1 and CDR2 are MNHEY and SVGAGI. This CDR3 is 14 amino acids long. Trimming shortened V by 7 bases and J by 0 bases, and 12 bases separated the two germline ends. TCRdb keeps only in-frame clones here, not all; method: immunoSEQ multiplex PCR. The sample includes approximately 40,000 clones, 65% to 90% of them seen just once. The sample consisted of CD4+ or CD8+ T cells sorted from blood, taken in a trial of the OX40 agonist ivuxolimab. The receptor was derived from an adult with an advanced solid tumor such as melanoma, head and neck, liver or kidney cancer. The V gene is TRBV6-5, the J gene TRBJ1-1, with D uncertain. The CDR3 nucleotides are TGTGCCAGCATCCCGGCAGGCGTGAACACTGAAGCTTTCTTT. Translation gives CASIPAGVNTEAFF.